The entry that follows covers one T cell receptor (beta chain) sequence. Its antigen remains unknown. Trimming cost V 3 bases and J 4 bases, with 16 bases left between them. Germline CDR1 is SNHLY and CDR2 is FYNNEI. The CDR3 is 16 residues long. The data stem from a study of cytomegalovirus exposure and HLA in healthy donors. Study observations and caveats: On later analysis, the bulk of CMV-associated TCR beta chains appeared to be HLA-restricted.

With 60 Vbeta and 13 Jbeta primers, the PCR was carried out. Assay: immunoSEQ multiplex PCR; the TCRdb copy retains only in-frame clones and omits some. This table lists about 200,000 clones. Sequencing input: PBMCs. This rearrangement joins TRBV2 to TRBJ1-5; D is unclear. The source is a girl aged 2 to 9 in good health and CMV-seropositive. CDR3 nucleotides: TGTGCCAGCAGTGACGACGGAGAAATGTGGAATCAGCCCCAGCATTTT. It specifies CASSDDGEMWNQPQHF.